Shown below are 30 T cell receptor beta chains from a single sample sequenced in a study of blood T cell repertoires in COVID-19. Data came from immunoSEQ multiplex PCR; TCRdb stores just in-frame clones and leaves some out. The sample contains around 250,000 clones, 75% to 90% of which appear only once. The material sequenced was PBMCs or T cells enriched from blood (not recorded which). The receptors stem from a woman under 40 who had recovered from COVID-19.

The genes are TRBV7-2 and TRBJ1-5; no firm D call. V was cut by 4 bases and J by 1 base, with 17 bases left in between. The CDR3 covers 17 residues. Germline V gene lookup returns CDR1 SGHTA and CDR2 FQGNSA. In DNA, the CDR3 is TGTGCCAGCAGCTCCGGCAGACTAACGGGGAGCAATCAGCCCCAGCATTTT. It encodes CASSSGRLTGSNQPQHF.

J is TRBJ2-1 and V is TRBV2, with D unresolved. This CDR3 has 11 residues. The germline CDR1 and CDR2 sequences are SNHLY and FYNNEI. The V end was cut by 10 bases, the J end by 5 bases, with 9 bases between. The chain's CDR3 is CAIPQNNEQFF. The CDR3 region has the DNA TGTGCCATCCCACAAAACAATGAGCAGTTCTTC.

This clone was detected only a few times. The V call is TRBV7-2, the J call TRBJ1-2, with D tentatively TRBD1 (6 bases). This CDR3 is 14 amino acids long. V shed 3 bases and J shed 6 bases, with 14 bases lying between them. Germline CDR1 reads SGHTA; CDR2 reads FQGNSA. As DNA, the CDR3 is TGTGCCAGCAGCTTGCCTGGACAGTTCCATGGCTACACCTTC. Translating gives CASSLPGQFHGYTF.

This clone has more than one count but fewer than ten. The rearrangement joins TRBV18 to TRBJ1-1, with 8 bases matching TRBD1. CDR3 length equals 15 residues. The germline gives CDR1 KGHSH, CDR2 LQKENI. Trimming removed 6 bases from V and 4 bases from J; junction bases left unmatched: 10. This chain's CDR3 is CASSARNRGGTEAFF. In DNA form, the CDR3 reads TGTGCCAGCTCGGCCCGAAACAGGGGGGGCACTGAAGCTTTCTTT.

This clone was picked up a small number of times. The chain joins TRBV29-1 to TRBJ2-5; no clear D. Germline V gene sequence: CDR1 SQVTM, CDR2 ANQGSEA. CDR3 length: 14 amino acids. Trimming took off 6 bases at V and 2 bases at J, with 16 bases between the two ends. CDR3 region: CSVTSPLQQETQYF. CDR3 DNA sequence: TGCAGCGTCACGTCTCCTCTGCAGCAAGAGACCCAGTACTTC.

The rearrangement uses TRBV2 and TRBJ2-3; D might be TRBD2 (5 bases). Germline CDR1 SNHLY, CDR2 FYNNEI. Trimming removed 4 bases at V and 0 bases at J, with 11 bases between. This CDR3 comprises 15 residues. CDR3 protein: CASSGTFLSTDTQYF. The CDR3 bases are TGTGCCAGCAGTGGGACTTTCCTCAGCACAGATACGCAGTATTTT.

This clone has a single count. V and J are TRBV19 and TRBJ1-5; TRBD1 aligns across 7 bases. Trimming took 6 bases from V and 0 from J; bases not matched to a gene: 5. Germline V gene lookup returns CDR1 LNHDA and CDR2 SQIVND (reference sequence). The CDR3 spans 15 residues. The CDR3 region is CASRQGYNSNQPQHF. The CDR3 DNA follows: TGTGCCAGTAGACAGGGGTACAATAGCAATCAGCCCCAGCATTTT.

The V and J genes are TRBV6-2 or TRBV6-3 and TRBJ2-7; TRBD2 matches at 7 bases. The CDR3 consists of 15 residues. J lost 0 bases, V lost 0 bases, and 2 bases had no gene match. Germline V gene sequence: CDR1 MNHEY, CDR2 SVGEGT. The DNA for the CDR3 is TGTGCCAGCAGTTACTCGAGCGGGGCCTCCTACGAGCAGTACTTC. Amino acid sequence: CASSYSSGASYEQYF.

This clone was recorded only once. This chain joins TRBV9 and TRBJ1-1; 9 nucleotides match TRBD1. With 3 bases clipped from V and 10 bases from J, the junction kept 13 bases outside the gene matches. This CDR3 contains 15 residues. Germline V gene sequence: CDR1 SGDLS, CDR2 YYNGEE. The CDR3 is CASSAQSRTGAGAFF. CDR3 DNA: TGTGCCAGCAGCGCCCAGTCTCGGACAGGGGCCGGAGCTTTCTTT.

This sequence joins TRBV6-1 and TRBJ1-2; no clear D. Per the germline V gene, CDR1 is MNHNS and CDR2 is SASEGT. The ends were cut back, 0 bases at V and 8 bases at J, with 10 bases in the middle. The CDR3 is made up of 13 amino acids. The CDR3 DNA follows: TGTGCCAGCAGTGAAGCGGGAGAATGGGGCTACACCTTC. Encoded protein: CASSEAGEWGYTF.

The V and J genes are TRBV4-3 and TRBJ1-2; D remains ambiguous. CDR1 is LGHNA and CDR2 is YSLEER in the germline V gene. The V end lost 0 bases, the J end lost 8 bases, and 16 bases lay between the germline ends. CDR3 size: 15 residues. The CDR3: CASSQDRTDSGGYTF. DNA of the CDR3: TGCGCCAGCAGCCAAGACAGAACTGATTCGGGGGGCTACACCTTC.

The DNA for the CDR3 is TGTGCCAGTAGGGGTAGCGGGAATGATAGAAACATTCAGTACTTC. This gives the protein CASRGSGNDRNIQYF. The chain is built from TRBV19 and TRBJ2-4, with 8 nucleotides matching TRBD2. Germline V gene lookup returns CDR1 LNHDA and CDR2 SQIVND (reference sequence). The ends lost 6 bases at V and 6 bases at J; junction bases unmatched: 10. CDR3 length: 15 residues.

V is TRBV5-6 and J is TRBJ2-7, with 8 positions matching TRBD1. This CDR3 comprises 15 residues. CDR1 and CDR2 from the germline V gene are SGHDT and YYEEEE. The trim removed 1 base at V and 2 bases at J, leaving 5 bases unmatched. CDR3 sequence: CASSLWTGITYEQYF. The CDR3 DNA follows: TGTGCCAGCAGCTTGTGGACAGGGATTACCTACGAGCAGTACTTC.

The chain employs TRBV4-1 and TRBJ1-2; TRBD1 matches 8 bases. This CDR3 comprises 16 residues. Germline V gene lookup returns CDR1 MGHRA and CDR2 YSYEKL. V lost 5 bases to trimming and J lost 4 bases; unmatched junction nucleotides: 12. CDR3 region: CASSSQPGQDIYGYTF. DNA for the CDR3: TGCGCCAGCAGCTCCCAGCCGGGACAGGACATCTATGGCTACACCTTC.

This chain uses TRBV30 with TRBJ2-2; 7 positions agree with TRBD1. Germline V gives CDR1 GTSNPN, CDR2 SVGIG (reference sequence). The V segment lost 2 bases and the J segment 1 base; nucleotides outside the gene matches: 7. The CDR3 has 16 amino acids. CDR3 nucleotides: TGTGCCTGGAGTACCGGGACAGCCTGGAACACCGGGGAGCTGTTTTTT. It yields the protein CAWSTGTAWNTGELFF.

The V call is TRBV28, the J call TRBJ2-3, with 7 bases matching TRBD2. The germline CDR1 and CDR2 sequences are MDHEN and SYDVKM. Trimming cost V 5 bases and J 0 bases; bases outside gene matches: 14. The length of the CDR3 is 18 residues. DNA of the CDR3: TGTGCCAGCAGTCCTCCCCTCGGACTAGAAAAAAGCACAGATACGCAGTATTTT. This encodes CASSPPLGLEKSTDTQYF.

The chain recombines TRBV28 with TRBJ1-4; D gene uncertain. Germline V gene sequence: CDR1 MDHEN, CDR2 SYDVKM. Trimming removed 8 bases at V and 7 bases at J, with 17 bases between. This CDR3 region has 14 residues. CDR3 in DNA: TGTGCCAGCGGGTTACGGGATCCCTTTGAAAAACTGTTTTTT. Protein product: CASGLRDPFEKLFF.

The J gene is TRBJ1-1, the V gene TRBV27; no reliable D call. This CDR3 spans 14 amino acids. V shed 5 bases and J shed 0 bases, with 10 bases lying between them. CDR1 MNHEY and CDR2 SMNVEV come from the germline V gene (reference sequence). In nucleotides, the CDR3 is TGTGCCAGCAGTCCTCCGGGAATGAACACTGAAGCTTTCTTT. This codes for CASSPPGMNTEAFF.

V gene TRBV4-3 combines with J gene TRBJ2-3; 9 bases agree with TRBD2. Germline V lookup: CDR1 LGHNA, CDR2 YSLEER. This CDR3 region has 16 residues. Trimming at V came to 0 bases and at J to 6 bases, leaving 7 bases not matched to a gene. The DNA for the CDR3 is TGCGCCAGCAGCCAAGATGGGACTAGCCCGTGGGATACGCAGTATTTT. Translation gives CASSQDGTSPWDTQYF.

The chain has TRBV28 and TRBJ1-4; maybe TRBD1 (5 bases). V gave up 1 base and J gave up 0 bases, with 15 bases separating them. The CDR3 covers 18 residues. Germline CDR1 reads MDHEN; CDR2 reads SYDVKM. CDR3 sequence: CASSLSGRWGATNEKLFF. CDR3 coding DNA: TGTGCCAGCAGTTTATCGGGGCGGTGGGGGGCAACTAATGAAAAACTGTTTTTT.

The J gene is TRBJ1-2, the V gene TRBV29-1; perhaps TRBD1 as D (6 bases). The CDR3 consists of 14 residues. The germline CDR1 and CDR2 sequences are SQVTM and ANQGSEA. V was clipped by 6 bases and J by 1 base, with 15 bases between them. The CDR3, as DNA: TGCAGCGTGGGCGAGGGGGGACTTAACTATGGCTACACCTTC. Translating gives CSVGEGGLNYGYTF. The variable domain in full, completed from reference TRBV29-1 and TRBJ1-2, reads SAVISQKPSRDICQRGTSLTIQCQVDSQVTMMFWYRQQPGQSLTLIATANQGSEATYESGFVIDKFPISRPNLTFSTLTVSNMSPEDSSIYLCSVGEGGLNYGYTFGSGTRLTVV.

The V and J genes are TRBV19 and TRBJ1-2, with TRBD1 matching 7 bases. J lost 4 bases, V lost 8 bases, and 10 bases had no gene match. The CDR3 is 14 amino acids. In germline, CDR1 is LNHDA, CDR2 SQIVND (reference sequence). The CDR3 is CASRIQGGGYGYTF. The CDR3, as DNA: TGTGCCAGTCGGATCCAGGGGGGAGGCTATGGCTACACCTTC.

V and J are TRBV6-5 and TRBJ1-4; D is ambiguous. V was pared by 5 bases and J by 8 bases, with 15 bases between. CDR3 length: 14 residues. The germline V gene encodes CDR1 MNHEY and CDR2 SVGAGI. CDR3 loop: CASSTDRGREKLFF. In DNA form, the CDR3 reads TGTGCCAGCAGTACCGATAGAGGGCGCGAAAAACTGTTTTTT.

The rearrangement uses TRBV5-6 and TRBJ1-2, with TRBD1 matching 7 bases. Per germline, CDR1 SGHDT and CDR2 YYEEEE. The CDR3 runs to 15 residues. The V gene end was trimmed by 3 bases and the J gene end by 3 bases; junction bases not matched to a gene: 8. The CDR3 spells CASSSLDRLHYGYTF. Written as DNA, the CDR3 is TGTGCCAGCAGCTCATTGGACAGGTTGCACTATGGCTACACCTTC.

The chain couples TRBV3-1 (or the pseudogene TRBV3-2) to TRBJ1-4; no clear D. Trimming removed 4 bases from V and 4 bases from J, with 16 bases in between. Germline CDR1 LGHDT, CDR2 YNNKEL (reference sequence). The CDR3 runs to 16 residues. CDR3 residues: CASSPGGDPHNEKLFF. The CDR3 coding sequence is TGTGCCAGCAGCCCCGGAGGTGATCCTCATAATGAAAAACTGTTTTTT.

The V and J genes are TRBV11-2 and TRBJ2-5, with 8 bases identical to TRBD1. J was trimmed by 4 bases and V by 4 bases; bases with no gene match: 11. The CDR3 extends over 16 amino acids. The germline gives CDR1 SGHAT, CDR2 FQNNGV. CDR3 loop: CASSYSRTGPRETQYF. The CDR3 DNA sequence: TGTGCCAGCAGCTATTCGCGGACAGGGCCGCGAGAGACCCAGTACTTC.

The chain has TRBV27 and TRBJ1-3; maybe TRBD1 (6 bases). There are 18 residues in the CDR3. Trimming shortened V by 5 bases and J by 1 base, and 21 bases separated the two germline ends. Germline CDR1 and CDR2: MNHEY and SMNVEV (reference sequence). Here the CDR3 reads CASSLSPNLQGSGNTIYF. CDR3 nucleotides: TGTGCCAGCAGTCTTTCGCCCAACCTCCAGGGGTCTGGAAACACCATATATTTT.

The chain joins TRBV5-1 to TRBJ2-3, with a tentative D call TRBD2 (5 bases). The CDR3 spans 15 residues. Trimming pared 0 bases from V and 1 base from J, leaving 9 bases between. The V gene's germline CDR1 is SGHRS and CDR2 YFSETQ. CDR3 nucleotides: TGCGCCAGCAGCTTGGGCGGGTATCGCACAGATACGCAGTATTTT. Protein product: CASSLGGYRTDTQYF.

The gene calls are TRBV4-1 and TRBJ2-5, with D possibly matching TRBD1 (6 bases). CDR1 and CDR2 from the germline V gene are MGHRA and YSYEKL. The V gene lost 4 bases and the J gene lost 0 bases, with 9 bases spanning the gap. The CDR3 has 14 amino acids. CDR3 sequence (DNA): TGCGCCAGCAGCCTCCAGGGGTACCAAGAGACCCAGTACTTC. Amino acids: CASSLQGYQETQYF.

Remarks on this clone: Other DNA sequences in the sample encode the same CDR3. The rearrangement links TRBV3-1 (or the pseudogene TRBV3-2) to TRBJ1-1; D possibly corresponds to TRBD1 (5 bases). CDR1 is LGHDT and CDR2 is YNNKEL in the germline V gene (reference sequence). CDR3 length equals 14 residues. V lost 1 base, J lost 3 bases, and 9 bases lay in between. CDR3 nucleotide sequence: TGTGCCAGCAGCCAAGTGGGAGGGGACACTGAAGCTTTCTTT. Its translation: CASSQVGGDTEAFF.